A selection of T cell receptor beta chains follows, all from one sample in a study of somatic mutations in cytotoxic T cells in rheumatoid arthritis. Data came from immunoSEQ multiplex PCR; TCRdb stores just in-frame clones and leaves some out. The table shows roughly 20,000 clones, with about 70% occurring only once. The sample taken for sequencing was CD8+ T cells sorted from blood. These receptors were obtained from a woman aged 55-70 years in good health. Both conserved end residues are part of each CDR3. The D gene is left open where the match is weak. Some rows mark clone size as missing; the rest say once, few, many or name a class of expanded clone.

clone size	V gene	D gene	J gene	CDR3 DNA	CDR3 protein
-	TRBV6-5	-	TRBJ1-1	TGTGCCAGCAGGCAATCAGGGTGGGGCACTGAAGCTTTCTTT	CASRQSGWGTEAFF
-	TRBV2	TRBD2	TRBJ2-1	TGTGCCAGCAGTGAAAGTGGTAGCGGGGACGGTGAGCAGTTCTTC	CASSESGSGDGEQFF
few	TRBV27	-	TRBJ2-1	TGTGCCAGCAGTTTACGGTGGCAGGGCTACAATGAGCAGTTCTTC	CASSLRWQGYNEQFF
once	TRBV7-2	TRBD2	TRBJ2-3	TGTGCCAGCAGCTTCACGCTATCTAGCGGGGTCACAGATACGCAGTATTTT	CASSFTLSSGVTDTQYF
-	TRBV6-7	TRBD1	TRBJ1-1	TGTGCCAGCAGTTACTCACGGGACAGGGGAGGGACTGAAGCTTTCTTT	CASSYSRDRGGTEAFF
-	TRBV11-2	-	TRBJ2-7	TGTGCCAGCAGCTTAGGCGCCCCCTACGAGCAGTACTTC	CASSLGAPYEQYF
-	TRBV5-1	TRBD2	TRBJ2-1	TGCGCCAGCAGCTTCATCGCCCGGGGGGGGTATTCGGGAGGATACAATGAGCAGTTCTTC	CASSFIARGGYSGGYNEQFF
-	TRBV7-7	-	TRBJ2-2	TGTGCCAGCAGCTTAGAGGGTCGAACCGGGGAGCTGTTTTTT	CASSLEGRTGELFF
-	TRBV6-5	-	TRBJ1-1	TGTGCCAGCACCAACCCACCCCCGGGGCACACTGAAGCTTTCTTT	CASTNPPPGHTEAFF
few	TRBV7-6	-	TRBJ1-4	TGTGCCAGCAGCCCCTCGACGGCTGCGGGACTGTTTTTT	CASSPSTAAGLFF
-	TRBV5-4	TRBD2	TRBJ2-2	TGTGCCAGCAGCCCTAGCGGGGGGGCTAGCACCGGGGAGCTGTTTTTT	CASSPSGGASTGELFF
few	TRBV5-6	TRBD2	TRBJ2-1	TGTGCCAGCAGCTCCTTTAGACTAGCGGGGTCCCGGGAGGAGCAGTTCTTC	CASSSFRLAGSREEQFF
-	TRBV28	-	TRBJ2-7	TGTGCCAGCAGCCCCCCCGCCCCTCCATCTAGTGAGCAGTACTTC	CASSPPAPPSSEQYF
few	TRBV5-1	-	TRBJ1-2	TGCGCCAGCAGCTTGGTGGGGGGCGATGGCTACACCTTC	CASSLVGGDGYTF
few	TRBV5-6	TRBD1	TRBJ1-2	TGTGCCAGCAGCTTGGAACGGACAGGGTTTGGCTACACCTTC	CASSLERTGFGYTF
-	TRBV27	-	TRBJ2-7	TGTGCCAGCAGTTCATTGGAGGTGCCGGGCCCGGGCTTCTACGAGCAGTACTTC	CASSSLEVPGPGFYEQYF
-	TRBV9	-	TRBJ2-7	TGTGCCAGCAGCGTGGACGGACGCTACGAGCAGTACTTC	CASSVDGRYEQYF
medium-sized	TRBV29-1	-	TRBJ1-1	TGCAGCCCCCCGGGGGGGGCCACTGAAGCTTTCTTT	CSPPGGATEAFF
once	TRBV5-6	-	TRBJ1-1	TGTGCCAGCAGCTTGTTCATCGGGGATAATGAAGCTTTCTTT	CASSLFIGDNEAFF
-	TRBV9	-	TRBJ1-1	TGTGCCAGCAGCGTAGACCCAGATTCGAGCACTGAAGCTTTCTTT	CASSVDPDSSTEAFF
-	TRBV6-4	-	TRBJ2-2	TGTGCCAGCAGTGACGGGGAGGCCGGGGAGCTGTTTTTT	CASSDGEAGELFF
-	TRBV13	TRBD1	TRBJ1-4	TGTGCCAGCAGCTCCCGGACAGGGGCTAGTGAAAAACTGTTTTTT	CASSSRTGASEKLFF
-	TRBV7-2	-	TRBJ1-3	TGTGCCAGCAGCTTATCGCAGAAGCCTGGAAACACCATATATTTT	CASSLSQKPGNTIYF
-	TRBV6-4	TRBD2	TRBJ2-1	TGTGCCAGCAGTGAAAATCCAGCGGGAGGTGACAATGAGCAGTTCTTC	CASSENPAGGDNEQFF
-	TRBV9	-	TRBJ2-1	TGTGCCAGCAGCGCTGACTCCCACTACAATGAGCAGTTCTTC	CASSADSHYNEQFF
-	TRBV7-9	-	TRBJ1-2	TGTGCCAGCAGCACCCCGGGGTCGGCGAAGTATGGCTACACCTTC	CASSTPGSAKYGYTF
-	TRBV9	-	TRBJ2-1	TGTGCCAGCAGCGTAGACCGGGCCGACAATGAGCAGTTCTTC	CASSVDRADNEQFF
-	TRBV7-9	-	TRBJ2-7	TGTGCCAGCAGCCCAAAACGCGGGACATCCGACTACGAGCAGTACTTC	CASSPKRGTSDYEQYF
-	TRBV4-1	-	TRBJ2-7	TGCGCCAGCAGCCAAGAAACAGGGCAAATTTACGAGCAGTACTTC	CASSQETGQIYEQYF
once	TRBV9	-	TRBJ1-1	TGTGCCAGCAGCGTAGGCGGCAAAGTGAACACTGAAGCTTTCTTT	CASSVGGKVNTEAFF
-	TRBV9	-	TRBJ2-3	TGTGCCAGCAGCGTAGAAGTGGGGCAGGGGAGAACAGATACGCAGTATTTT	CASSVEVGQGRTDTQYF
-	TRBV15	-	TRBJ2-6	TGTGCCACCAGCAGAGACAACTCTGGGGCCAACGTCCTGACTTTC	CATSRDNSGANVLTF
few	TRBV27	TRBD1	TRBJ1-2	TGTGCCAGCAGTTTAGCGTCAGGGGGCGGGTATGGCTACACCTTC	CASSLASGGGYGYTF
few	TRBV9	-	TRBJ1-4	TGTGCCAGCAGCGTAGGGGACGGATTCCGGGAAAAACTGTTTTTT	CASSVGDGFREKLFF
-	TRBV6-5	-	TRBJ2-1	TGTGCCAGCAGTTACTCGGGGGCGGGAGAGCAGTTCTTC	CASSYSGAGEQFF
-	TRBV5-1	-	TRBJ1-2	TGCGCCAGCAGCCCGGATAGATATGAGAGCACCTTC	CASSPDRYESTF
-	TRBV30	-	TRBJ1-1	TGTGCCTGGACCTACGGACGGAACACTGAAGCTTTCTTT	CAWTYGRNTEAFF
-	TRBV5-1	TRBD1	TRBJ1-4	TGCGCCAGCAGCTTTCCGGGACAGGGGCGAGATAATGAAAAACTGTTTTTT	CASSFPGQGRDNEKLFF
-	TRBV5-6	-	TRBJ2-6	TGTGCCAGCAGTGAGGGATTTGGGGCCAACGTCCTGACTTTC	CASSEGFGANVLTF
-	TRBV7-5	-	TRBJ1-2	TGTGTCAGAAGCTTTACTCAGAATCTCTATGGCTACACCTTC	CVRSFTQNLYGYTF
-	TRBV9	-	TRBJ2-3	TGTGCCAGCAGCGACGGGGGAATCGGCACAGATACGCAGTATTTT	CASSDGGIGTDTQYF
-	TRBV4-1	-	TRBJ2-1	TGCGCCAGCAGCCAACTGTCGCTCGGGGACAATGAGCAGTTCTTC	CASSQLSLGDNEQFF
-	TRBV5-1	TRBD1	TRBJ1-2	TGCGCCAGCAGCCCGTCCCGGGACAGGGAACGACATGGCTACACCTTC	CASSPSRDRERHGYTF
-	TRBV7-6	TRBD2	TRBJ2-5	TGTGCCAGCAGCTTATGGGGGGAGGGGAGGCTCCAAGAGACCCAGTACTTC	CASSLWGEGRLQETQYF
-	TRBV27	-	TRBJ1-1	TGTGCCAGCAGTTTCACCCGATTGCCCTCCCCTGAAGCTTTCTTT	CASSFTRLPSPEAFF
once	TRBV6-4	TRBD2	TRBJ2-3	TGTGCCAGCAGCCCCCAAGCGGCCCGGGGGGGTTCCACAGATACGCAGTATTTT	CASSPQAARGGSTDTQYF
-	TRBV7-7	-	TRBJ1-4	TGTGCCAGCAGCTTAGTCGTCGGGGAGGGACTCCGGGGAAAACTGTTTTTT	CASSLVVGEGLRGKLFF
-	TRBV27	-	TRBJ2-2	TGTGCCAGCAGTTTTTCTGGGGTCACCGGGGAGCTGTTTTTT	CASSFSGVTGELFF
-	TRBV29-1	-	TRBJ1-2	TGCAGCGTTGAGTCGGGAATAGGTGGCTACACCTTC	CSVESGIGGYTF
-	TRBV5-4	-	TRBJ1-1	TGTGCCAGCAGCCTTACAAGAGATGAAGCTTTCTTT	CASSLTRDEAFF
-	TRBV4-1	TRBD1	TRBJ1-1	TGCGCCAGCAGCCAAGCTGGGACAGGGGAAGGCGACACTGAAGCTTTCTTT	CASSQAGTGEGDTEAFF
few	TRBV4-1	TRBD2	TRBJ2-1	TGCGCCAGCAGCCCCCTAGCGGGAGGGTACAATGAGCAGTTCTTC	CASSPLAGGYNEQFF
-	TRBV7-8	-	TRBJ2-1	TGTGCCAGCAGCTTATGGGGAGGAGGGCCGAACGATGAGCAGTTCTTC	CASSLWGGGPNDEQFF
-	TRBV7-8	-	TRBJ2-7	TGTGCCAGCAGCTTAGAAGCCCACAACGAGCAGTACTTC	CASSLEAHNEQYF
-	TRBV19	-	TRBJ1-5	TGTGCCAGTAGTATAAAGCAGGGTCAACGGCCCCAGCATTTT	CASSIKQGQRPQHF
once	TRBV13	-	TRBJ1-1	TGTGCCAGCAGCTTGGGGACCCAAAGGGCAGCTTTCTTT	CASSLGTQRAAFF
-	TRBV5-5	-	TRBJ2-7	TGTGCCAGCATCCCGGGTGTGGATAGCCCGGGGGAGCAGTACTTC	CASIPGVDSPGEQYF
-	TRBV9	-	TRBJ1-2	TGTGCCAGCAGCGTAGCTAAGGGTTGGGACTATGGCTACACCTTC	CASSVAKGWDYGYTF
-	TRBV6-4	TRBD2	TRBJ2-1	TGTGCCAGCAGTGACTTACTAGCGGGAACCAATGAGCAGTTCTTC	CASSDLLAGTNEQFF